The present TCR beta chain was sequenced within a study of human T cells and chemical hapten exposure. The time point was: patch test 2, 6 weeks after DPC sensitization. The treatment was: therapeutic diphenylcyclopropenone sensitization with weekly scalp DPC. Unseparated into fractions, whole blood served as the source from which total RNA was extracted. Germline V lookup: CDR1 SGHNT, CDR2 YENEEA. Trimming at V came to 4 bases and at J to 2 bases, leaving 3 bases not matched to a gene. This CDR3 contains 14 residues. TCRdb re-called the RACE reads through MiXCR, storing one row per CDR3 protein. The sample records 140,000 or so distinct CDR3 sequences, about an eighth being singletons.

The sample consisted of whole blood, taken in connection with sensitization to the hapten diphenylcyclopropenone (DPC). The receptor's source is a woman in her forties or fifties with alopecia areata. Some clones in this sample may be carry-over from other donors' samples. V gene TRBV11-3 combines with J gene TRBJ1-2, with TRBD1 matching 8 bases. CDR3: CASSSGQGNYGYTF. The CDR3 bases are TGTGCCAGCAGCTCCGGACAGGGAAACTATGGCTACACCTTC. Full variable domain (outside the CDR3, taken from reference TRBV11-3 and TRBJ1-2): EAGVVQSPRYKIIEKKQPVAFWCNPISGHNTLYWYLQNLGQGPELLIRYENEEAVDDSQLPKDRFSAERLKGVDSTLKIQPAELGDSAVYLCASSSGQGNYGYTFGSGTRLTVV.